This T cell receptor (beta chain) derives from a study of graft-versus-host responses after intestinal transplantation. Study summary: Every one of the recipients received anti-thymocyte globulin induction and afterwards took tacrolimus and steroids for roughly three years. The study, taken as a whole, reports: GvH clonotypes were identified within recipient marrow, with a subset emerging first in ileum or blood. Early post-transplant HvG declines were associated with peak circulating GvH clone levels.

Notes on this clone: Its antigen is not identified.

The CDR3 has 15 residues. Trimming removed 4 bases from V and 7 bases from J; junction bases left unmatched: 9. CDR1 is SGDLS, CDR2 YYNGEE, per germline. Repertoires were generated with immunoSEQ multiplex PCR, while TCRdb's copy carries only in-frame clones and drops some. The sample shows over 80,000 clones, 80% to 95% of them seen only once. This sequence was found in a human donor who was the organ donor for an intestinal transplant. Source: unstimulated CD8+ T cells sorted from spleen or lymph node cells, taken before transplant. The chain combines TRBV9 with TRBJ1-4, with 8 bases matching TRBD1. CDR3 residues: CASSKMDRESEKLFF. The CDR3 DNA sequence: TGTGCCAGCAGCAAAATGGACAGGGAGAGTGAAAAACTGTTTTTT.